The T cell receptor (beta chain) under discussion was sequenced for a study of molecular identifiers for immune sequencing clone quantification. Looking at the study overall: Across replicate runs, RNA obtained from about 21,000 or 97,000 naive CD8 cells was divided into five, with four undergoing sequencing. The study, taken as a whole, reports: Same-barcode identical TCR molecules could make highly expanded clones look smaller than they are.

In this sample, this clonotype turned up many times. Its cognate antigen is unknown. V was pared by 7 bases and J by 4 bases, with 11 bases between. Germline V lookup: CDR1 SEHNR, CDR2 FQNEAQ (reference sequence). The CDR3 spans 13 residues. Previously described methods and listed TCR primers were used for bulk TCR libraries. TCRdb used MiXCR to reprocess the PCR reads, holding one entry per CDR3 protein. This table has some 320,000 distinct CDR3 sequences, around a fifth appearing once. It was from roughly 21,000 to 960,000 sorted cells, with 10%, 30% or 50% RNA, that naive CD8 libraries came. This clonotype was sampled from a human donor in good health. Some libraries in this study had Jurkat cell RNA spiked in. The chain combines TRBV7-9 with TRBJ2-1, with D possibly called TRBD1 or TRBD2 (6 bases each). Sequencing was done on a sample of naive CD8+ T cells from blood, with Jurkat cell RNA spiked in. Documented subset: FACS-sorted CD8+CD4-CCR7+CD45RA+ naive T cells. CDR3 amino acids: CASTRGQYNEQFF. CDR3 bases: TGTGCCAGCACCCGGGGGCAATACAATGAGCAGTTCTTC.